These 10 T cell receptor beta chains originate from one sample sequenced in a study of T cells after yellow fever vaccination. Via MiXCR, TCRdb re-called the 5' RACE reads, giving one row per CDR3 protein. The data show roughly 260,000 distinct CDR3 sequences, around 13% seen once. The sample consisted of CD4+ T cells sorted from PBMCs, taken 45 days after the yellow fever booster vaccination. These receptors came from a man aged 25 to 40 who received the YFV17D yellow fever vaccine.

The chain carries TRBV29-1 and TRBJ1-4, with a weak D call TRBD1 (5 bases). CDR3 size: 15 residues. The germline gives CDR1 SQVTM, CDR2 ANQGSEA. Trimming removed 5 bases from V and 8 bases from J, with 21 bases in between. CDR3 sequence reads: CSVIVGGAEGEKLFF. The CDR3 DNA reads TGCAGCGTTATCGTGGGAGGGGCTGAAGGAGAAAAACTGTTTTTT.

This clonotype was detected only a few times. V gene TRBV20-1 combines with J gene TRBJ2-3; D call uncertain. The V and J ends lost 1 base and 3 bases respectively, with 2 bases between them. Germline V gives CDR1 DFQATT, CDR2 SNEGSKA (reference sequence). The CDR3 consists of 11 residues. The CDR3 region has the DNA TGCAGTGCTAGAGTAACAGATACGCAGTATTTT. Translation: CSARVTDTQYF.

The chain combines TRBV18 with TRBJ2-7, with a possible D match to TRBD1 (5 bases). V lost 6 bases and J lost 2, with 11 bases in between. The CDR3 is 13 amino acids. Germline V CDR1 and CDR2: KGHSH, LQKENI. The CDR3 loop reads CASSNDRAYEQYF. In DNA form, the CDR3 reads TGTGCCAGCTCGAACGACAGAGCCTACGAGCAGTACTTC.

This clonotype was seen only a few times. The chain is built from TRBV28 and TRBJ2-1; 9 bases match TRBD2. V trimming: 5 bases; J trimming: 6 bases; junction bases outside the gene matches: 8. This CDR3 region has 15 residues. Looked up from germline, CDR1 is MDHEN and CDR2 is SYDVKM. The CDR3: CASSTGLARRNEQFF. DNA of the CDR3: TGTGCCAGCAGTACAGGACTAGCGAGACGCAATGAGCAGTTCTTC.

This clonotype was detected many times. The V and J genes are TRBV29-1 and TRBJ2-7; 8 bases are a match to TRBD1. The CDR3 contains 12 residues. CDR1 and CDR2 from the germline V gene are SQVTM and ANQGSEA. Losses at the gene ends were 6 bases for V and 1 base for J; bases not matched to a gene: 2. In DNA form, the CDR3 reads TGCAGCGTGGGGACAGGATCCTACGAGCAGTACTTC. Translation gives CSVGTGSYEQYF.

The V and J genes are TRBV27 and TRBJ2-3; D gene ambiguous. The CDR3 is made up of 14 amino acids. Trimming left V 3 bases short and J 6 bases short, with 13 bases between. Germline values: CDR1 MNHEY, CDR2 SMNVEV (reference sequence). CDR3 amino acids: CASSFVGGRDTQYF. CDR3 bases: TGTGCCAGCAGTTTCGTCGGCGGCAGGGATACGCAGTATTTT.

In its sample, this clonotype was seen a few times. The V and J genes are TRBV20-1 and TRBJ2-7; D is tentatively TRBD1 or TRBD2 (6 bases each). This CDR3 has 13 amino acids. Deletions cut 7 bases from V and 5 bases from J, with 18 bases between. Germline CDR1 DFQATT, CDR2 SNEGSKA (reference sequence). The CDR3 loop reads CSGNTGRLDEQYF. Written as DNA, the CDR3 is TGCAGTGGGAATACAGGGAGGTTGGACGAGCAGTACTTC.

This clonotype was counted between two and nine times. The chain employs TRBV30 and TRBJ1-3, with D unresolved. Trimming removed 2 bases from V and 0 bases from J, with 11 bases in between. Germline V gene lookup returns CDR1 GTSNPN and CDR2 SVGIG (reference sequence). This CDR3 is built from 15 residues. The CDR3 reads CAWSIRRNSGNTIYF. The CDR3, as DNA: TGTGCCTGGAGTATTCGACGGAACTCTGGAAACACCATATATTTT. Using reference TRBV30 and TRBJ1-3 for the parts outside the CDR3, the full variable domain is SQTIHQWPATLVQPVGSPLSLECTVEGTSNPNLYWYRQAAGRGLQLLFYSVGIGQISSEVPQNLSASRPQDRQFILSSKKLLLSDSGFYLCAWSIRRNSGNTIYFGEGSWLTVV.

This rearrangement joins TRBV5-1 to TRBJ2-5; 7 bases map to TRBD1. V shed 4 bases, J shed 4 bases, and the junction held 7 bases outside the gene matches. The CDR3 is 14 amino acids. Germline CDR1 SGHRS, CDR2 YFSETQ. The CDR3 loop is CASSPGQAVETQYF. In DNA form, the CDR3 reads TGCGCCAGCAGCCCCGGACAGGCGGTAGAGACCCAGTACTTC.

V is TRBV29-1 and J is TRBJ2-5; TRBD1 matches 8 bases. V lost 5 bases to trimming and J lost 5 bases; unmatched junction nucleotides: 4. CDR3 length: 12 residues. Per the germline V gene, CDR1 is SQVTM and CDR2 is ANQGSEA. The CDR3 spells CSVTGGDETQYF. Written as DNA, the CDR3 is TGCAGCGTTACAGGGGGAGACGAGACCCAGTACTTC. The whole variable domain, remainder taken from reference TRBV29-1 and TRBJ2-5, is SAVISQKPSRDICQRGTSLTIQCQVDSQVTMMFWYRQQPGQSLTLIATANQGSEATYESGFVIDKFPISRPNLTFSTLTVSNMSPEDSSIYLCSVTGGDETQYFGPGTRLLVL.